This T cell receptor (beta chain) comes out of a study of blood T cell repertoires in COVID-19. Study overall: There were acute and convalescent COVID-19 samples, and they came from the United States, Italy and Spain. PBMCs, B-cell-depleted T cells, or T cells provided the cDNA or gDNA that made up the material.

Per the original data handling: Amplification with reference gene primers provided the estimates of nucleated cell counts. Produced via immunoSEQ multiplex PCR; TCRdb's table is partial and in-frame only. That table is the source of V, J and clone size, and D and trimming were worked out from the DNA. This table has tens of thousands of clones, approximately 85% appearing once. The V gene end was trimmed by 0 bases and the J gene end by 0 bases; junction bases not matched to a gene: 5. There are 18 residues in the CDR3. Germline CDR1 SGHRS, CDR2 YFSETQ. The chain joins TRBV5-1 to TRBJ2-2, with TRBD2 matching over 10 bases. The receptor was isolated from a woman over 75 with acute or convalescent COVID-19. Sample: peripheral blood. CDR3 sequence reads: CASSLGISGGPNTGELFF. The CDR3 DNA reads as TGCGCCAGCAGCTTGGGTATTAGCGGGGGGCCGAACACCGGGGAGCTGTTTTTT.